This entry lists 25 T cell receptor beta chains sequenced from one sample in a study of blood T cell repertoires in COVID-19. The method was immunoSEQ multiplex PCR; TCRdb's version includes in-frame clones alone and lacks a portion of them. The sample lists 90,000 or so clones, approximately 87% occurring once. Sequenced input: peripheral blood. The receptors shown here come from a human donor in a cohort sampled during active COVID-19.

This chain connects TRBV5-1 to TRBJ2-2, with 10 bases fitting TRBD2. CDR1 and CDR2 (germline): SGHRS, YFSETQ. CDR3 size: 16 residues. The V segment lost 0 bases and the J segment 5 bases; nucleotides outside the gene matches: 4. CDR3 sequence reads: CASSLDGTSVTGELFF. The CDR3 nucleotides read TGCGCCAGCAGCTTGGACGGGACTAGCGTGACCGGGGAGCTGTTTTTT.

DNA for the CDR3: TGTGCCTGGAGCCCCCAGCTAAGGGGACGGGGAGGATACGAGCAGTACTTC. The encoded protein is CAWSPQLRGRGGYEQYF. This chain connects TRBV30 to TRBJ2-7; weak D call: TRBD2 (6 bases). The CDR3 contains 17 residues. In germline, CDR1 is GTSNPN, CDR2 SVGIG (reference sequence). V lost 3 bases, J lost 4 bases, and 25 bases lay in between.

This chain links TRBV7-9 with TRBJ2-1; no reliable D call. This CDR3 spans 14 amino acids. Trimming removed 4 bases at V and 6 bases at J, with 13 bases between. Germline assignment: CDR1 SEHNR and CDR2 FQNEAQ (reference sequence). The CDR3 loop is CASSYVQSGNEQFF. DNA of the CDR3: TGTGCCAGCAGCTACGTCCAGTCGGGCAATGAGCAGTTCTTC.

The chain carries TRBV30 and TRBJ1-4; 7 bases align to TRBD1. Germline assignment: CDR1 GTSNPN and CDR2 SVGIG (reference sequence). The CDR3 has 17 amino acids. Trimming took 2 bases from V and 0 from J; bases not matched to a gene: 9. The CDR3: CAWSQRGPFATNEKLFF. The CDR3 DNA follows: TGTGCCTGGAGTCAGAGGGGGCCGTTTGCAACTAATGAAAAACTGTTTTTT.

This clone was counted between two and nine times. The chain links TRBV15 to TRBJ2-1; the D is unclear. With 0 bases removed from V and 3 bases from J, the gap between germline ends came to 15 bases. Germline CDR1 is LNHNV and CDR2 is YYDKDF (reference sequence). The length of the CDR3 is 17 residues. Here the CDR3 reads CATSRDPPGTFYNEQFF. CDR3 sequence (DNA): TGTGCCACCAGCAGAGATCCGCCAGGAACGTTCTACAATGAGCAGTTCTTC.

The chain carries TRBV6-1 and TRBJ2-3; D gene uncertain. V dropped 1 base and J dropped 0 bases, with 8 bases sitting between them. The germline CDR1 and CDR2 sequences are MNHNS and SASEGT. CDR3 length: 15 residues. The CDR3 spells CASSEDARSTDTQYF. The CDR3 DNA is TGTGCCAGCAGTGAAGATGCGAGAAGCACAGATACGCAGTATTTT.

The chain has TRBV2 and TRBJ1-2; D may be TRBD1 (5 bases). Germline CDR1 is SNHLY and CDR2 is FYNNEI. V was pared by 6 bases and J by 2 bases, with 13 bases between. The CDR3 has 14 amino acids. CDR3 sequence (DNA): TGTGCCAGCAGGCCAGGGTTGGAGAACTATGGCTACACCTTC. As protein: CASRPGLENYGYTF.

The chain combines TRBV28 with TRBJ1-5; no firm D call. The ends were cut back, 7 bases at V and 4 bases at J, with 23 bases in the middle. The CDR3 is 17 residues long. In germline, CDR1 is MDHEN, CDR2 SYDVKM. CDR3 nucleotide sequence: TGTGCCAGCACCAAAAGGGAGAGCGGTCACGGGAATCAGCCCCAGCATTTT. Its translation: CASTKRESGHGNQPQHF. Full variable domain (missing parts from reference TRBV28 and TRBJ1-5): DVKVTQSSRYLVKRTGEKVFLECVQDMDHENMFWYRQDPGLGLRLIYFSYDVKMKEKGDIPEGYSVSREKKERFSLILESASTNQTSMYLCASTKRESGHGNQPQHFGDGTRLSIL.

This rearrangement joins TRBV7-9 to TRBJ2-3; 8 bases fit TRBD2. V dropped 5 bases and J dropped 2; count of bases not matched to a gene: 12. The CDR3 contains 17 residues. Germline CDR1 SEHNR, CDR2 FQNEAQ (reference sequence). CDR3 DNA: TGTGCCAGCAGCCTTGGAAATGGCGGGGGGTCCACAGATACGCAGTATTTT. As protein: CASSLGNGGGSTDTQYF.

The J gene is TRBJ1-1, the V gene TRBV7-3; a weak D match, TRBD1 (5 bases). This CDR3 comprises 15 residues. CDR1 is SGHTA, CDR2 FQGTGA, per germline. The V end was cut by 5 bases, the J end by 4 bases, with 17 bases between. CDR3 coding DNA: TGTGCCAGCAGCCCGGGGGGTCGGGTAGGCACTGAAGCTTTCTTT. It specifies CASSPGGRVGTEAFF.

V gene TRBV2 combines with J gene TRBJ2-5; 9 bases are shared with TRBD1. The CDR3 sequence is 13 residues long. In germline, CDR1 is SNHLY, CDR2 FYNNEI. Losses at the gene ends were 8 bases for V and 5 bases for J; bases not matched to a gene: 6. Written as DNA, the CDR3 is TGTGCCAGCTGCCGGGACAGGGACGAGACCCAGTACTTC. Amino acid sequence: CASCRDRDETQYF.

This sequence joins TRBV25-1 and TRBJ2-1; the match to TRBD1 covers 10 bases. V lost 8 bases to trimming and J lost 5 bases; unmatched junction nucleotides: 6. The CDR3 loop spans 14 amino acids. Per germline, CDR1 MGHDK and CDR2 SYGVNS. Written as DNA, the CDR3 is TGTGCCAGCGGGGACAGGGGCGCCCACAATGAGCAGTTCTTC. Encoded protein: CASGDRGAHNEQFF.

This clone was seen repeatedly, ten times or more. The chain uses TRBV6-5 and TRBJ1-2; D unclear. Trimming removed 2 bases at V and 4 bases at J, with 11 bases between. The germline CDR1 and CDR2 sequences are MNHEY and SVGAGI. The CDR3 runs 14 residues. DNA of the CDR3: TGTGCCAGCAGTTACCAGAGTGAGGGCTATGGCTACACCTTC. It yields the protein CASSYQSEGYGYTF.

The chain employs TRBV6-5 and TRBJ1-2, with TRBD1 matching 12 bases. Per germline, CDR1 MNHEY and CDR2 SVGAGI. V shed 0 bases, J shed 7 bases, and the junction held 3 bases outside the gene matches. The CDR3 sequence is 15 residues long. The CDR3 sequence is CASSYSGTGGRGYTF. DNA of the CDR3: TGTGCCAGCAGTTACTCGGGGACAGGGGGCCGTGGCTACACCTTC.

The chain has TRBV6-6 and TRBJ2-7; D may be TRBD2 (6 bases). The CDR3 is 11 amino acids. Deletions cut 8 bases from V and 5 bases from J, with 10 bases between. CDR1 is MNHNY, CDR2 SVGAGI, per germline (reference sequence). The CDR3: CASGGGHEQYF. CDR3 DNA: TGTGCCAGCGGGGGAGGACACGAGCAGTACTTC.

The genes are TRBV12-5 and TRBJ1-2; D is perhaps TRBD1 (5 bases). Trimming pared 6 bases from V and 0 bases from J, leaving 8 bases between. The CDR3 loop spans 13 amino acids. Germline loops: CDR1 LGHNT, CDR2 FRNRAP. For the CDR3, the DNA is TGTGCTAGTGGAAGGGGTTCTAACTATGGCTACACCTTC. Translated, it gives CASGRGSNYGYTF.

In its sample, this clone was seen once. The chain links TRBV7-3 to TRBJ2-3, with TRBD1 matching over 9 bases. The CDR3 runs to 13 residues. CDR1 is SGHTA and CDR2 is FQGTGA in the germline V gene. After removal of 5 bases from V and 4 bases from J, the junction contained 1 base not matched to a gene. CDR3 sequence reads: CASSRQGADTQYF. The CDR3 bases are TGTGCCAGCAGCAGACAGGGGGCAGATACGCAGTATTTT.

The CDR3 bases are TGTGCCAGCTCACTAGTGGACAGCATTAACACTGAAGCTTTCTTT. Amino acids: CASSLVDSINTEAFF. V usage is TRBV18 and J usage is TRBJ1-1; TRBD1 is a possible D gene (6 bases). The V gene's germline CDR1 is KGHSH and CDR2 LQKENI. V lost 4 bases, J lost 2 bases, and 14 bases lay in between. The CDR3 is 15 amino acids.

The CDR3 nucleotides are TGCAGCGTTGAACGGCGGGGAAACGGCTACACCTTC. Translating it yields CSVERRGNGYTF. This chain uses TRBV29-1 with TRBJ1-2; D gene uncertain. This CDR3 is built from 12 residues. CDR1 is SQVTM, CDR2 ANQGSEA, per germline. Trimming took 2 bases from V and 8 from J, leaving 12 bases between them.

The chain recombines TRBV5-1 with TRBJ1-1; D may be TRBD1 (5 bases). CDR1 is SGHRS, CDR2 YFSETQ, per germline. This CDR3 comprises 14 residues. Trimming shortened V by 5 bases and J by 4 bases, and 15 bases separated the two germline ends. The CDR3 is CASRSAGGSTEAFF. The DNA of the CDR3 is TGCGCCAGCAGGTCGGCCGGGGGGAGCACTGAAGCTTTCTTT.

The J gene is TRBJ2-2, the V gene TRBV19; TRBD1 might be the D (5 bases). Germline loops: CDR1 LNHDA, CDR2 SQIVND (reference sequence). V was clipped by 7 bases and J by 5 bases, with 14 bases between them. The CDR3 has 14 amino acids. CDR3 amino acids: CASTRPTGTGELFF. Written as DNA, the CDR3 is TGTGCCAGTACCCGGCCAACAGGAACCGGGGAGCTGTTTTTT.

The CDR3 loop reads CASSLRGAGSTDTQYF. CDR3 coding DNA: TGCGCCAGCAGCCTGCGAGGGGCGGGGAGCACAGATACGCAGTATTTT. The chain combines TRBV5-1 with TRBJ2-3, with D possibly being TRBD2 (6 bases). The V end was cut by 4 bases, the J end by 0 bases, with 15 bases between. CDR3 length: 16 amino acids. Germline V CDR1 and CDR2: SGHRS, YFSETQ.

The chain carries TRBV18 and TRBJ1-3; 9 nucleotides line up with TRBD1. This CDR3 has 16 residues. V lost 9 bases to trimming and J lost 4 bases; unmatched junction nucleotides: 13. The germline gives CDR1 KGHSH, CDR2 LQKENI. CDR3 in DNA: TGTGCCAGTTCCGCTTCGACAGGGGGGAGAGGAAACACCATATATTTT. Translation gives CASSASTGGRGNTIYF.

This rearrangement joins TRBV5-1 to TRBJ2-3; D is possibly TRBD2 (5 bases). Germline CDR1 reads SGHRS; CDR2 reads YFSETQ. Trimming pared 2 bases from V and 1 base from J, leaving 11 bases between. CDR3 length: 15 residues. CDR3 sequence (DNA): TGCGCCAGCAGCTTTCGACCCGGGGGCACAGATACGCAGTATTTT. Amino acids: CASSFRPGGTDTQYF.

V gene TRBV7-8 combines with J gene TRBJ2-3; TRBD2 matches 10 bases. The CDR3 covers 16 residues. Germline V gives CDR1 SGHVS, CDR2 FQNEAQ. The J segment lost 2 bases and the V segment lost 1 base, leaving 3 bases of the junction unmatched. The DNA for the CDR3 is TGTGCCAGCAGCTTAGTGAGCGGGGGGGCCACAGATACGCAGTATTTT. Translation: CASSLVSGGATDTQYF.